This T cell receptor (beta chain) was sequenced for a study of T-cell memory formation after mild COVID-19. TCRdb passed the 5' RACE reads through MiXCR, listing each CDR3 protein once. The table has some 180,000 distinct CDR3 sequences, 18% seen once; the top ten hold about 4%. This clonotype was counted between two and nine times. Its antigen remains unknown. Study-wide points: Day 15 to 85 contracting clones showed balanced CD4/CD8; day 15 to 37 expanders favored CD4+. Largely, contracting CD4+ clones fell within CM and EM, and contracting CD8+ clones within EMRA.

The CDR3 spans 15 residues. The germline V gene encodes CDR1 KGHSH and CDR2 LQKENI. V lost 3 bases and J lost 7, with 15 bases in between. Sequencing input: PBMCs or a T cell subset sorted from them (not recorded which). The chain joins TRBV18 to TRBJ1-4; D remains ambiguous. This TCR was recovered from a man aged 18 to 35 who had mild COVID-19 (a few samples of this study predate the infection). Cell type and time point are not known. The CDR3 sequence: CASSPEKGFGEKLFF. Here the CDR3 DNA reads TGTGCCAGCTCACCCGAGAAGGGTTTTGGTGAAAAACTGTTTTTT.